This TCR beta chain is from a study of metastatic and nonmetastatic thyroid tumors. Turning to the study itself: Repertoire data that came from the blood and tumor or nodule tissue of malignant and benign thyroid patients were compared.

The CDR3 runs to 19 residues. CDR1 and CDR2 from the germline V gene are SGHVS and FNYEAQ. V shed 6 bases and J shed 1 base, with 28 bases lying between them. How the authors handled the data: It was from CDR3 differences across clinicopathological groups that a distant-metastasis classifier for papillary thyroid cancer was built. MiXCR was used by TCRdb to re-call the PCR reads. The authors' filters were not applied to this entry. The repertoire consists of 15,000 to 18,000 clones, with 23% occurring once and the leading ten covering 9.5% to 15%. At least ten counts were recorded for this clone. Its target is not known. Regarding the study as a whole: When malignant thyroid tumors were compared with benign nodules, TCR beta diversity was reportedly significantly higher in the malignant tumors. This held in both blood and tumor samples.

All patients were treatment-naive before thyroid surgery. The chain couples TRBV7-6 to TRBJ2-7; weak D call: TRBD2 (6 bases). The receptor comes from a female donor with papillary thyroid cancer or a benign thyroid nodule (not recorded which). Some clones in this sample may be carry-over from other donors' samples. Material: tumor tissue. In DNA, the CDR3 is TGTGCCAGCAGAGACCCCTGGAGGTATGGCGGGAAGGTTTCCTACGAGCAGTACTTC. Translating gives CASRDPWRYGGKVSYEQYF.